This T cell receptor beta chain was recovered during a study of siplizumab effects on memory and regulatory T cells. Study conclusions and caveats: Neither a naive nor a memory phenotype was assignable to roughly 80-97% of proliferating CD4+ or CD8+ clones. The mapping of alloreactive clones to unstimulated subsets covered only a minor fraction of them.

V gave up 0 bases and J gave up 3 bases, with 12 bases separating them. The germline gives CDR1 SGHRS, CDR2 YFSETQ. The CDR3 has 15 amino acids. Turning to this clone: Its target is unknown.

TCRdb's copy holds only in-frame clones and misses some; the assay was immunoSEQ multiplex PCR. The table records around 100,000 clones, 94% of them present only once. The source of this sequence is a human donor in good health. The sequenced material came from non-Treg CD4+ T cells sorted from blood. The chain links TRBV5-1 to TRBJ2-5, with TRBD2 as a possible D gene (6 bases). CDR3 nucleotide sequence: TGCGCCAGCAGCTTGGGCGGGACGGGGGAAGAGACCCAGTACTTC. Its translation is CASSLGGTGEETQYF.